This is a list of T cell receptor beta chains from one sample in a study of cytotoxic CD8 clonotypes in ibrutinib-treated CLL. Only in-frame clones appear in the TCRdb table, and some are missing; sequencing was by immunoSEQ multiplex PCR. The sample yields some 300,000 clones, more than 65% seen once. The source was PBMCs, collected before ibrutinib treatment. The receptors come from a human donor with chronic lymphocytic leukemia. CDR3s include the opening cysteine and the closing phenylalanine or tryptophan. D genes are given only for firm matches. Size is omitted from some rows. Given values are once, few, many or a class for expanded clones.

v_call,j_call,clone_size,d_call,cdr3_aa,cdr3_nt
TRBV6-5,TRBJ1-2,-,-,CASSYTGYYGYTF,TGTGCCAGCAGTTACACCGGGTACTATGGCTACACCTTC
TRBV20-1,TRBJ2-1,-,-,CSAKGLNEQFF,TGCAGTGCTAAAGGTCTGAATGAGCAGTTCTTC
TRBV6-6,TRBJ2-5,-,-,CASSRAPMSTQYF,TGTGCCAGCAGTCGGGCACCCATGTCCACCCAGTACTTC
TRBV12-5,TRBJ2-5,-,TRBD2,CASGLGLAGVGETQYF,TGTGCTAGTGGCTTAGGGCTAGCGGGAGTTGGAGAGACCCAGTACTTC
TRBV19,TRBJ2-2,-,-,CASSSRRSTGELFF,TGTGCCAGTAGTTCTCGACGGAGCACCGGGGAGCTGTTTTTT
TRBV18,TRBJ2-7,-,TRBD2,CASSPREGLARYEQYF,TGTGCCAGCTCACCACGCGAGGGACTAGCTCGCTACGAGCAGTACTTC
TRBV5-4,TRBJ2-1,-,TRBD2,CASSGGGLPYNEQFF,TGTGCCAGCAGCGGCGGGGGACTCCCATACAATGAGCAGTTCTTC
TRBV10-1,TRBJ1-5,few,-,CASSESFNQPQHF,TGCGCCAGCAGTGAGTCTTTCAATCAGCCCCAGCATTTT
TRBV7-2,TRBJ2-3,-,-,CASSLNTWTDTQYF,TGTGCCAGCAGCTTAAATACGTGGACAGATACGCAGTATTTT
TRBV6-1,TRBJ1-3,-,-,CASSDRAGNTIYF,TGTGCCAGCAGTGACAGGGCTGGAAACACCATATATTTT
TRBV9,TRBJ2-5,-,TRBD1,CASSVGPGTAQETQYF,TGTGCCAGCAGCGTAGGACCCGGGACAGCCCAAGAGACCCAGTACTTC
TRBV4-3,TRBJ2-4,-,-,CASSQDYMTKNIQYF,TGCGCCAGCAGCCAAGATTACATGACCAAAAACATTCAGTACTTC
TRBV27,TRBJ1-2,few,-,CASSLRGGYGYTF,TGTGCCAGCAGTTTACGGGGGGGCTATGGCTACACCTTC
TRBV4-3,TRBJ2-1,-,TRBD1,CASSQDRASSYNEQFF,TGCGCCAGCAGCCAGGACAGGGCAAGCTCCTACAATGAGCAGTTCTTC
TRBV30,TRBJ1-2,-,-,CAWTKDEGYYTF,TGTGCCTGGACCAAAGATGAGGGGTACTACACCTTC
TRBV6-5,TRBJ2-7,-,TRBD2,CASSWGTSGTEQYF,TGTGCCAGCAGTTGGGGGACTAGCGGGACCGAGCAGTACTTC
TRBV7-2,TRBJ2-7,once,-,CASSLEAEAYEQYF,TGTGCCAGCAGCTTAGAGGCAGAGGCCTACGAGCAGTACTTC
TRBV29-1,TRBJ2-3,-,-,CSVEQGGTDTQYF,TGCAGCGTTGAACAGGGAGGCACAGATACGCAGTATTTT
TRBV10-3,TRBJ1-1,-,TRBD1,CAISARGTGNTEAFF,TGTGCCATCAGTGCCAGAGGGACAGGGAACACTGAAGCTTTCTTT
TRBV2,TRBJ2-3,-,-,CASGKDSSTDTQYF,TGTGCCAGCGGTAAAGACAGCAGCACAGATACGCAGTATTTT
TRBV5-4,TRBJ2-3,-,-,CASSPGHGADTQYF,TGTGCCAGCAGCCCTGGACACGGCGCAGATACGCAGTATTTT
TRBV7-8,TRBJ2-7,-,TRBD2,CASSATSGRKYEQYF,TGTGCCAGCAGTGCTACTAGCGGGAGGAAATACGAGCAGTACTTC
TRBV5-6,TRBJ1-5,-,-,CASSLSGVQPQHF,TGTGCCAGCAGCTTGTCCGGGGTTCAGCCCCAGCATTTT
TRBV5-4,TRBJ2-5,once,TRBD2,CASSPPPGTSGIAETQYF,TGTGCCAGCAGCCCACCCCCCGGGACTAGCGGGATTGCAGAGACCCAGTACTTC
TRBV7-6,TRBJ1-1,-,-,CASSLDPSGRGNTEAFF,TGTGCCAGCAGCTTAGACCCATCGGGGCGGGGAAACACTGAAGCTTTCTTT
TRBV25-1,TRBJ2-2,once,-,CASRGNTGELFF,TGTGCCAGCCGAGGAAACACCGGGGAGCTGTTTTTT
TRBV19,TRBJ2-5,-,TRBD1,CASSIKGATETQYF,TGTGCCAGTAGTATTAAGGGGGCCACAGAGACCCAGTACTTC
TRBV5-1,TRBJ2-1,-,TRBD2,CASSFGTSSNEQFF,TGCGCCAGCAGCTTCGGGACTAGCAGCAATGAGCAGTTCTTC
TRBV28,TRBJ1-3,few,-,CASDSGNTIYF,TGTGCCAGCGACTCTGGAAACACCATATATTTT
TRBV6-1,TRBJ2-3,-,-,CASSDSGLSTDTQYF,TGTGCCAGCAGTGATAGCGGACTTAGCACAGATACGCAGTATTTT
TRBV27,TRBJ2-1,-,-,CASSQLSSYNEQFF,TGTGCCAGCAGCCAACTCAGCTCCTACAATGAGCAGTTCTTC
TRBV6-1,TRBJ1-5,-,-,CASSDLQAQPQHF,TGTGCCAGCAGTGACCTACAGGCTCAGCCCCAGCATTTT
TRBV5-4,TRBJ2-3,-,-,CASSSGDTQYF,TGTGCCAGCAGCAGCGGAGATACGCAGTATTTT
TRBV10-2,TRBJ1-1,once,-,CASRPTENTEAFF,TGCGCCAGCAGGCCGACAGAGAACACTGAAGCTTTCTTT